Following are 5 T cell receptor beta chains from one sample sequenced in a study of T cell clones after liver transplantation. Some clones are missing from TCRdb's copy, which holds only in-frame ones; the method was immunoSEQ multiplex PCR. The repertoire consists of approximately 100,000 clones, with roughly 80% occurring once and the leading ten covering about 1%. The source was CD4+ T cells from blood, collected before liver transplant. These receptors were taken from a human donor who received a liver transplant.

The J gene is TRBJ2-7, the V gene TRBV5-1, with a possible D match to TRBD2 (5 bases). V was shortened by 5 bases and J by 7 bases, with 16 bases between the two germline ends. This CDR3 is 13 amino acids long. Germline V gene sequence: CDR1 SGHRS, CDR2 YFSETQ. CDR3 amino acids: CASSAGPPHEQYF. The CDR3 DNA is TGCGCCAGCAGTGCGGGCCCCCCTCATGAGCAGTACTTC.

The genes are TRBV4-1 and TRBJ1-3; a possible D gene is TRBD1 (6 bases). Trimming removed 0 bases from V and 1 base from J, with 10 bases in between. This CDR3 has 16 residues. Germline values: CDR1 MGHRA, CDR2 YSYEKL. Here the CDR3 DNA reads TGCGCCAGCAGCCAAGATGACAGGTGGTCTGGAAACACCATATATTTT. Protein sequence: CASSQDDRWSGNTIYF.

This clone showed up just a few times. This sequence joins TRBV10-3 and TRBJ1-4; 10 bases fit TRBD1. With V trimmed by 2 bases and J by 8 bases, 5 bases remained unmatched. Germline V lookup: CDR1 ENHRY, CDR2 SYGVKD. The CDR3 spans 15 residues. The CDR3 reads CAISEDRGRREKLFF. The CDR3 nucleotides are TGTGCCATCAGTGAGGACAGGGGGCGCAGGGAAAAACTGTTTTTT.

This chain uses TRBV7-3 with TRBJ2-1; 9 bases fit TRBD2. The CDR3 extends over 15 amino acids. Per the germline V gene, CDR1 is SGHTA and CDR2 is FQGTGA. J was trimmed by 2 bases and V by 1 base; bases with no gene match: 0. CDR3 nucleotide sequence: TGTGCCAGCAGCTTAATAGCGGGGGCCTACAATGAGCAGTTCTTC. Translation gives CASSLIAGAYNEQFF.

CDR3 amino acids: CASSPPRTRGGNQPQHF. The CDR3, as DNA: TGTGCCAGCAGTCCACCCCGCACGAGGGGGGGCAATCAGCCCCAGCATTTT. The chain recombines TRBV28 with TRBJ1-5, with D perhaps matching TRBD1 (6 bases). Trimming left V 5 bases short and J 2 bases short, with 19 bases between. This CDR3 has 17 amino acids. Per the germline V gene, CDR1 is MDHEN and CDR2 is SYDVKM.